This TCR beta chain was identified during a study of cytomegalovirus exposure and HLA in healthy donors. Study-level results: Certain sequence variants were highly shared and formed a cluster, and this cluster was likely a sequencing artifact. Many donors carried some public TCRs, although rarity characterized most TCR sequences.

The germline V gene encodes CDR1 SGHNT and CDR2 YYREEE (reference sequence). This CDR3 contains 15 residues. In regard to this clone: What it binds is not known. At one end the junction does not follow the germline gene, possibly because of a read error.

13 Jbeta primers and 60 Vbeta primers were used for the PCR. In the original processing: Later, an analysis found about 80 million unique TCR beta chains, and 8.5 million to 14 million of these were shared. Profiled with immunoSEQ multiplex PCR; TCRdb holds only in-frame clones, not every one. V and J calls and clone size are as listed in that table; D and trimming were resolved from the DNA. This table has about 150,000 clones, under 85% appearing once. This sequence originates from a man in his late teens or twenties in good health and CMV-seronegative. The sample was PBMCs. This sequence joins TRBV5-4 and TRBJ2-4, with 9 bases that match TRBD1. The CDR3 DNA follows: TGTGCCAGCAGCTTTGGGGGGACAGGGAGGAACAGTCAGTACTTC. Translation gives CASSFGGTGRNSQYF.